This record looks at one TCR beta chain sequence and its context. Individuals aged about 18 to 89 years were recruited from some 26 US areas. The sample belongs to a study of blood T cell repertoires in COVID-19. Study in general: T cells, B-cell-depleted T cells, or PBMCs supplied cDNA or gDNA.

With 4 bases clipped from V and 6 bases from J, the junction kept 8 bases outside the gene matches. CDR3 length: 14 residues. Germline lookup yields CDR1 SEHNR and CDR2 FQNEAQ (reference sequence). TCRdb's copy holds only in-frame clones and misses some; the assay was immunoSEQ multiplex PCR. This sample has some 170,000 clones, with 65% to 90% found just once. The chain is built from TRBV7-9 and TRBJ1-1, with 7 positions matching TRBD1. The source of this sequence is a man in his forties or fifties who had recovered from COVID-19. Sequences were obtained from PBMCs or T cells enriched from blood (not recorded which). This chain's CDR3 is CASSSTGNFAEAFF. The CDR3 coding sequence is TGTGCCAGCAGCTCGACAGGGAATTTTGCTGAAGCTTTCTTT.